This passage covers 9 T cell receptor beta chains from one sample sequenced in a study of shared clonotypes between healthy human individuals. The protocol was immunoSEQ multiplex PCR, while the TCRdb copy is restricted to in-frame clones and leaves out a portion. The sample contains some 1 million clones, roughly 75% of which appear only once. The sample consisted of memory CD4+ T cells sorted from blood. The subset: CD45RA-negative fraction. The receptors derive from a man between 18 and 35 years old in good health.

This clone was seen at least ten times. The chain combines TRBV9 with TRBJ2-3; a weak D match, TRBD1 (6 bases). CDR3 size: 15 residues. Looked up from germline, CDR1 is SGDLS and CDR2 is YYNGEE. Trimming pared 2 bases from V and 4 bases from J, leaving 14 bases between. CDR3 bases: TGTGCCAGCAGCGTGAGACAGGCTGGTGCAGATACGCAGTATTTT. It codes for CASSVRQAGADTQYF. Combining the CDR3 with reference TRBV9 and TRBJ2-3 gives the whole variable domain DSGVTQTPKHLITATGQRVTLRCSPRSGDLSVYWYQQSLDQGLQFLIQYYNGEERAKGNILERFSAQQFPDLHSELNLSSLELGDSALYFCASSVRQAGADTQYFGPGTRLTVL.

V gene TRBV6-5 combines with J gene TRBJ1-6, with D possibly matching TRBD1 (5 bases). Trimming left V 4 bases short and J 7 bases short, with 17 bases between. The CDR3 runs 16 residues. The germline V gene encodes CDR1 MNHEY and CDR2 SVGAGI. The CDR3 nucleotides are TGTGCCAGCAGTTTTGCCGGGGCCCGAGGGAATTCACCCCTCCACTTT. Protein product: CASSFAGARGNSPLHF.

This chain links TRBV5-6 with TRBJ2-1; 8 positions agree with TRBD2. V dropped 1 base and J dropped 4; count of bases not matched to a gene: 7. Germline CDR1 SGHDT, CDR2 YYEEEE. The CDR3 has 16 residues. CDR3: CASSLTGTRKYNEQFF. In nucleotides, the CDR3 is TGTGCCAGCAGCTTGACCGGGACTAGAAAATACAATGAGCAGTTCTTC.

The chain has TRBV2 and TRBJ1-4; D is ambiguous. Germline loops: CDR1 SNHLY, CDR2 FYNNEI. The germline V and J ends were trimmed by 3 bases and 6 bases, with 8 bases remaining between them. This CDR3 has 13 residues. DNA for the CDR3: TGTGCCAGCAGTGACAGGAGATATGAAAAACTGTTTTTT. Translating it yields CASSDRRYEKLFF.

The chain combines TRBV7-9 with TRBJ2-7; D is ambiguous. Between the trimmed V and J ends, which lost 4 bases and 5 bases, there was a span of 18 bases. This CDR3 has 15 amino acids. The V gene's germline CDR1 is SEHNR and CDR2 FQNEAQ (reference sequence). The CDR3 here is CASSSLRLTHNEQYF. DNA of the CDR3: TGTGCCAGCAGCTCCTTGAGGTTGACCCATAACGAGCAGTACTTC.

V usage is TRBV29-1 and J usage is TRBJ2-4; TRBD2 matches 14 bases. CDR3 length equals 20 residues. J gave up 1 base and V 0 bases, and 11 bases lay outside the gene matches. Germline lookup yields CDR1 SQVTM and CDR2 ANQGSEA. As DNA, the CDR3 is TGCAGCGTTGAAGATTGGGGGACTAGCGGGAGAAGGAGGGCCAAAAACATTCAGTACTTC. Amino acids: CSVEDWGTSGRRRAKNIQYF.

The chain links TRBV28 to TRBJ1-2, with D perhaps matching TRBD1 (5 bases). Germline loops: CDR1 MDHEN, CDR2 SYDVKM. Trimming cost V 5 bases and J 4 bases, with 11 bases left between them. The CDR3 is made up of 13 amino acids. CDR3 sequence: CASSRTIAYGYTF. CDR3 DNA sequence: TGTGCCAGCAGTCGGACAATCGCCTATGGCTACACCTTC.

The chain carries TRBV6-6 and TRBJ2-2, with no clear D. In germline, CDR1 is MNHNY, CDR2 SVGAGI (reference sequence). Trimming removed 8 bases at V and 1 base at J, with 8 bases between. The CDR3 length is 13 residues. CDR3 in DNA: TGTGCCAGCTCGAGGCAGAACACCGGGGAGCTGTTTTTT. It translates to CASSRQNTGELFF.

V is TRBV30 and J is TRBJ2-1; D gene ambiguous. CDR3 length equals 15 residues. Trimming cost V 3 bases and J 0 bases, with 12 bases left between them. Per germline, CDR1 GTSNPN and CDR2 SVGIG (reference sequence). The CDR3 bases are TGTGCCTGGAGATACGGGCTCTACTCCTACAATGAGCAGTTCTTC. Protein: CAWRYGLYSYNEQFF.